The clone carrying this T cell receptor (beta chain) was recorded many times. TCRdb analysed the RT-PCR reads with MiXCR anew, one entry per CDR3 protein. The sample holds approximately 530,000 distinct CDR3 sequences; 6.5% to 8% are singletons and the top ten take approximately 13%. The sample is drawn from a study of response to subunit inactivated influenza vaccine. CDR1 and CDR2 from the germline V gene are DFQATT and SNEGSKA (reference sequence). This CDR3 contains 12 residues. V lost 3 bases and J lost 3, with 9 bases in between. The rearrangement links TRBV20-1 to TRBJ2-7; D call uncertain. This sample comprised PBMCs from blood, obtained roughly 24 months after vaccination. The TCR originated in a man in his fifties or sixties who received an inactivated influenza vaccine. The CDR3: CSASLGNYEQYF. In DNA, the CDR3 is TGCAGTGCTAGTTTGGGGAACTACGAGCAGTACTTC.